The 18 T cell receptor beta chains reported below all come from one sample, sequenced in a study of T cell responses to AZD1222 COVID-19 vaccine. Produced via immunoSEQ multiplex PCR; TCRdb's table is partial and in-frame only. The sample consists of approximately 150,000 clones, 70% to 90% of them appearing once. Sequencing used peripheral blood, obtained 28 days after the second dose of the MenACWY control vaccine. The source of these receptors is an adult who received the MenACWY meningococcal vaccine as a control.

The V gene is TRBV9, the J gene TRBJ1-1; tentatively, D is TRBD1 (6 bases). The CDR3 covers 15 residues. V lost 0 bases to trimming and J lost 1 base, with 10 bases between them. Germline loops: CDR1 SGDLS, CDR2 YYNGEE. CDR3 region: CASSVVGQSNTEAFF. The CDR3 DNA follows: TGTGCCAGCAGCGTAGTAGGACAGTCGAACACTGAAGCTTTCTTT.

V is TRBV15 and J is TRBJ1-1, with a tentative D call TRBD1 (5 bases). The CDR3 totals 12 residues. Germline V CDR1 and CDR2: LNHNV, YYDKDF (reference sequence). V was cut by 9 bases and J by 5 bases, with 13 bases left in between. CDR3 sequence reads: CATKVGETEAFF. The CDR3 region has the DNA TGTGCCACTAAAGTGGGGGAGACTGAAGCTTTCTTT.

The rearrangement uses TRBV7-2 and TRBJ2-1; D might be TRBD1 (5 bases). Trimming stripped 2 bases from V and 4 bases from J, with 6 bases between. The CDR3 runs to 13 residues. CDR1 and CDR2 (germline): SGHTA, FQGNSA. This chain's CDR3 is CASSLSGYNEQFF. CDR3 DNA: TGTGCCAGCAGCTTATCAGGGTACAATGAGCAGTTCTTC.

CDR3 DNA: TGTGCCAGCAGTACCGGGGGGAACCCCTACGAGCAGTACTTC. This gives the protein CASSTGGNPYEQYF. The rearrangement uses TRBV6-5 and TRBJ2-7; 7 bases agree with TRBD2. Germline V lookup: CDR1 MNHEY, CDR2 SVGAGI. This CDR3 has 14 residues. The V segment lost 5 bases and the J segment 2 bases; nucleotides outside the gene matches: 6.

The CDR3 region is CATSSGQGSTEAFF. The CDR3 region has the DNA TGTGCCACCAGCTCCGGACAGGGGAGCACTGAAGCTTTCTTT. The chain couples TRBV24-1 to TRBJ1-1; 9 bases match TRBD1. V trimming: 7 bases; J trimming: 4 bases; junction bases outside the gene matches: 6. Germline V gives CDR1 KGHDR, CDR2 SFDVKD. The CDR3 contains 14 residues.

This sequence joins TRBV7-2 and TRBJ2-5, with 14 bases that match TRBD2. The junction had 5 bases not matched to a gene; V was cut back by 5 bases and J by 6 bases. The CDR3 is 15 amino acids. Germline V lookup: CDR1 SGHTA, CDR2 FQGNSA. The CDR3 region is CASSAGTSGGKTQYF. Here the CDR3 DNA reads TGTGCCAGCAGCGCGGGGACTAGCGGGGGCAAGACCCAGTACTTC.

In its sample, this clone was seen a few times. The rearrangement links TRBV30 to TRBJ2-7; D remains ambiguous. V lost 3 bases and J lost 2, with 14 bases in between. The CDR3 has 14 residues. Germline CDR1 reads GTSNPN; CDR2 reads SVGIG (reference sequence). CDR3 loop: CAWSREQPPYEQYF. CDR3 nucleotide sequence: TGTGCCTGGAGCCGCGAACAGCCTCCCTACGAGCAGTACTTC.

The V gene is TRBV27, the J gene TRBJ2-5; D tentatively fits TRBD1 or TRBD2 (6 bases each). The CDR3 loop spans 16 amino acids. Trimming took off 0 bases at V and 4 bases at J, with 15 bases between the two ends. Germline V lookup: CDR1 MNHEY, CDR2 SMNVEV (reference sequence). The CDR3 DNA is TGTGCCAGCAGTTTATCCCCGGGGGCAGGTTCAGAGACCCAGTACTTC. Translation gives CASSLSPGAGSETQYF.

This chain joins TRBV7-3 and TRBJ2-2; D is unclear. Deletions cut 2 bases from V and 1 base from J, with 5 bases between. Looked up from germline, CDR1 is SGHTA and CDR2 is FQGTGA. The CDR3 sequence is 14 residues long. The CDR3 DNA is TGTGCCAGCAGCTTAGTACGGAACACCGGGGAGCTGTTTTTT. Encoded protein: CASSLVRNTGELFF. The full variable domain, completed using reference TRBV7-3 and TRBJ2-2, is GAGVSQTPSNKVTEKGKYVELRCDPISGHTALYWYRQSLGQGPEFLIYFQGTGAADDSGLPNDRFFAVRPEGSVSTLKIQRTERGDSAVYLCASSLVRNTGELFFGEGSRLTVL.

The rearrangement uses TRBV4-3 and TRBJ2-5; D possibly corresponds to TRBD2 (6 bases). This CDR3 is 14 amino acids long. V was clipped by 3 bases and J by 5 bases, with 13 bases between them. Germline V CDR1 and CDR2: LGHNA, YSLEER. The CDR3 nucleotides are TGCGCCAGCAGCCACCGGGAGCTCGGGGAGACCCAGTACTTC. This codes for CASSHRELGETQYF.

This chain connects TRBV19 to TRBJ1-5; maybe TRBD1 (5 bases). Germline V lookup: CDR1 LNHDA, CDR2 SQIVND (reference sequence). The CDR3 is made up of 16 amino acids. V was shortened by 5 bases and J by 2 bases, with 16 bases between the two germline ends. The chain's CDR3 is CASSFPGTAGNQPQHF. CDR3 DNA sequence: TGTGCCAGTAGTTTCCCCGGGACCGCCGGCAATCAGCCCCAGCATTTT.

The chain combines TRBV27 with TRBJ2-7; D not certain. CDR3 size: 13 residues. V was shortened by 0 bases and J by 5 bases, with 8 bases between the two germline ends. Looked up from germline, CDR1 is MNHEY and CDR2 is SMNVEV (reference sequence). This CDR3 is CASSLSASHEQYF. In DNA form, the CDR3 reads TGTGCCAGCAGTTTATCCGCCTCTCACGAGCAGTACTTC.

J is TRBJ2-1 and V is TRBV7-3, with 11 bases aligning to TRBD2. This CDR3 is 18 amino acids long. J gave up 4 bases and V 4 bases, and 12 bases lay outside the gene matches. Per the germline V gene, CDR1 is SGHTA and CDR2 is FQGTGA. The CDR3 DNA sequence: TGTGCCAGCAGCTCCCAAGGAGGACTAGCGGGCGCATACAATGAGCAGTTCTTC. This translates into CASSSQGGLAGAYNEQFF.

This chain uses TRBV4-1 with TRBJ1-2, with 8 bases fitting TRBD1. Germline loops: CDR1 MGHRA, CDR2 YSYEKL. Losses at the gene ends were 5 bases for V and 6 bases for J; bases not matched to a gene: 8. The CDR3 has 14 residues. CDR3 bases: TGCGCCAGCAGCGAACAGGGGGATTACGATGGCTACACCTTC. It codes for CASSEQGDYDGYTF.

The chain has TRBV5-1 and TRBJ2-4; 11 bases agree with TRBD1. CDR3 length: 16 residues. Germline values: CDR1 SGHRS, CDR2 YFSETQ. Trimming took 4 bases from V and 6 from J; bases not matched to a gene: 9. The CDR3 loop reads CASSTGTGGVGNIQYF. The CDR3 bases are TGCGCCAGCAGCACGGGGACAGGGGGAGTCGGAAACATTCAGTACTTC.

This clone was picked up a small number of times. The chain uses TRBV7-9 and TRBJ2-7; 12 positions match TRBD2. With V trimmed by 5 bases and J by 10 bases, 12 bases remained unmatched. Germline CDR1 is SEHNR and CDR2 is FQNEAQ (reference sequence). There are 15 residues in the CDR3. The CDR3 spells CASSRLAGAPLGQYF. DNA for the CDR3: TGTGCCAGCAGCAGACTAGCGGGGGCCCCCCTGGGACAGTACTTC.

The V call is TRBV5-4, the J call TRBJ2-2; 8 nucleotides align to TRBD2. The CDR3 is made up of 13 amino acids. V trimming: 4 bases; J trimming: 9 bases; junction bases outside the gene matches: 5. CDR1 and CDR2 (germline): SGHNT, YYREEE (reference sequence). The CDR3 DNA sequence: TGTGCCAGCAGCCCGGTAGCGGGGAGGGAGCTGTTTTTT. Encoded protein: CASSPVAGRELFF.

The gene calls are TRBV27 and TRBJ2-5; tentative D call: TRBD2 (5 bases). The V gene's germline CDR1 is MNHEY and CDR2 SMNVEV (reference sequence). The CDR3 is 17 amino acids. V lost 2 bases to trimming and J lost 6 bases, with 22 bases between them. The CDR3 DNA is TGTGCCAGCAGTTTAGTCTCTTGGCTTCGGGGTAATCAGACCCAGTACTTC. This encodes CASSLVSWLRGNQTQYF.